The 4 T cell receptor beta chains reported below all come from one sample, sequenced in a study of OX40 agonist ivuxolimab in advanced cancers. This table comes from immunoSEQ multiplex PCR, and its TCRdb copy is limited to in-frame clones, with some not included. The data show approximately 56,000 clones, with 75% to 85% seen just once and about 0.73% held by the top ten. This specimen consisted of CD4+ or CD8+ T cells sorted from blood, obtained in a trial of the OX40 agonist ivuxolimab. Receptor source: an adult with an advanced solid tumor such as melanoma, head and neck, liver or kidney cancer.

The chain links TRBV7-2 to TRBJ2-5; 7 nucleotides agree with TRBD2. Looked up from germline, CDR1 is SGHTA and CDR2 is FQGNSA. This CDR3 is built from 17 residues. The trim removed 2 bases at V and 2 bases at J, leaving 11 bases unmatched. CDR3 in DNA: TGTGCCAGCAGCTTAAGAGGTATAACTAGCGCACAAGAGACCCAGTACTTC. This translates into CASSLRGITSAQETQYF.

The CDR3 nucleotides read TGTGCCAGCAGTGAATTGTCGGACAGTTTGGCCAATGAGCAGTTCTTC. Amino acid sequence: CASSELSDSLANEQFF. The chain combines TRBV25-1 with TRBJ2-1; TRBD1 might be the D (6 bases). Germline assignment: CDR1 MGHDK and CDR2 SYGVNS. V lost 1 base, J lost 6 bases, and 16 bases lay in between. This CDR3 region has 16 residues. Full variable domain (remainder filled in from reference TRBV25-1 and TRBJ2-1): EADIYQTPRYLVIGTGKKITLECSQTMGHDKMYWYQQDPGMELHLIHYSYGVNSTEKGDLSSESTVSRIRTEHFPLTLESARPSHTSQYLCASSELSDSLANEQFFGPGTRLTVL.

The V and J genes are TRBV5-1 and TRBJ1-3; possible D gene TRBD1, 5 bases. This CDR3 region has 15 residues. Germline CDR1 is SGHRS and CDR2 is YFSETQ. The ends were cut back, 0 bases at V and 2 bases at J, with 9 bases in the middle. The CDR3 is CASSLAGGAGNTIYF. In DNA form, the CDR3 reads TGCGCCAGCAGCTTGGCGGGGGGTGCTGGAAACACCATATATTTT.

CDR3: CASSEDGNTEAFF. The DNA of the CDR3 is TGTGCCAGCAGTGAAGATGGGAACACTGAAGCTTTCTTT. The chain is built from TRBV6-1 and TRBJ1-1; no clear D. This CDR3 has 13 residues. V lost 1 base and J 1 base, leaving 4 bases between the germline ends. The V gene's germline CDR1 is MNHNS and CDR2 SASEGT.